The entry that follows covers one T cell receptor (beta chain) sequence. Authors' methods: Nucleated cell counts were estimated from reference gene primer amplification. Clones were sequenced by immunoSEQ multiplex PCR, and TCRdb holds only the in-frame ones, with some missing. That table is the source of V, J and clone size, and D and trimming were worked out from the DNA. The repertoire includes under 150,000 clones, around 81% of them detected once, and roughly a tenth sits in the top ten. The entry originates in a study of blood T cell repertoires in COVID-19. Study overall: Acute-phase and convalescent COVID-19 samples originated in the United States, Italy and Spain.

Material: peripheral blood. This receptor was obtained from a human donor in a cohort sampled during active COVID-19.

The CDR3 nucleotides read TGCGCCAGCGGATTGGGACAGGGGACTGGCGAGCAGTACTTC. This encodes CASGLGQGTGEQYF. J is TRBJ2-7 and V is TRBV5-1, with 10 bases fitting TRBD1. V was clipped by 7 bases and J by 6 bases; unmatched bases: 10. CDR1 is SGHRS and CDR2 is YFSETQ in the germline V gene. The CDR3 spans 14 residues. Full variable domain (remainder filled in from reference TRBV5-1 and TRBJ2-7): KAGVTQTPRYLIKTRGQQVTLSCSPISGHRSVSWYQQTPGQGLQFLFEYFSETQRNKGNFPGRFSGRQFSNSRSEMNVSTLELGDSALYLCASGLGQGTGEQYFGPGTRLTVT.